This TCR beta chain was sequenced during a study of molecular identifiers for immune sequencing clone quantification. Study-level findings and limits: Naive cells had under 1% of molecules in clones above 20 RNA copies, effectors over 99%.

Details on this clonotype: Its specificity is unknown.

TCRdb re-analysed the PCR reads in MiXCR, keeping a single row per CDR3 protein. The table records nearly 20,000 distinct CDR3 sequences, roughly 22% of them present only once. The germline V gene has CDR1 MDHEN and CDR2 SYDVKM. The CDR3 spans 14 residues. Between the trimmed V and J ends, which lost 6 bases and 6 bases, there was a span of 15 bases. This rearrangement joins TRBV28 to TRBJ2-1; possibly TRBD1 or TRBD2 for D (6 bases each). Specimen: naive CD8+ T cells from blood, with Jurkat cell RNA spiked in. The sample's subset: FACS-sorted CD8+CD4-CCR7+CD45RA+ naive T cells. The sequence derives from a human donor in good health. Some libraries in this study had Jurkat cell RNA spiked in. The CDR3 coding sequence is TGTGCCAGCAGAACAGGGTGGGGAGGCAATGAGCAGTTCTTC. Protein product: CASRTGWGGNEQFF. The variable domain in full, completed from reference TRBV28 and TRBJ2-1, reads DVKVTQSSRYLVKRTGEKVFLECVQDMDHENMFWYRQDPGLGLRLIYFSYDVKMKEKGDIPEGYSVSREKKERFSLILESASTNQTSMYLCASRTGWGGNEQFFGPGTRLTVL.